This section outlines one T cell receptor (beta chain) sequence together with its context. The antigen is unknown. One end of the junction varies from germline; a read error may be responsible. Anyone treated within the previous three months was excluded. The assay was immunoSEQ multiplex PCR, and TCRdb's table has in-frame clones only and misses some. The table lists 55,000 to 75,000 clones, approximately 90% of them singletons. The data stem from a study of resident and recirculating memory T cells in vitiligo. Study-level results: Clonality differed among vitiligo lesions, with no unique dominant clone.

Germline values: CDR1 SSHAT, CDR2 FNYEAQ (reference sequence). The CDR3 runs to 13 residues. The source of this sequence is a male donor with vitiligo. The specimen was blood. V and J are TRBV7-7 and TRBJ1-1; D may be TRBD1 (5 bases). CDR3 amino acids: CASSLRGSTEAFF. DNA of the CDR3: TGTGCTAGCAGCTTACGGGGGAGCACTGAAGCTTTCTTT.